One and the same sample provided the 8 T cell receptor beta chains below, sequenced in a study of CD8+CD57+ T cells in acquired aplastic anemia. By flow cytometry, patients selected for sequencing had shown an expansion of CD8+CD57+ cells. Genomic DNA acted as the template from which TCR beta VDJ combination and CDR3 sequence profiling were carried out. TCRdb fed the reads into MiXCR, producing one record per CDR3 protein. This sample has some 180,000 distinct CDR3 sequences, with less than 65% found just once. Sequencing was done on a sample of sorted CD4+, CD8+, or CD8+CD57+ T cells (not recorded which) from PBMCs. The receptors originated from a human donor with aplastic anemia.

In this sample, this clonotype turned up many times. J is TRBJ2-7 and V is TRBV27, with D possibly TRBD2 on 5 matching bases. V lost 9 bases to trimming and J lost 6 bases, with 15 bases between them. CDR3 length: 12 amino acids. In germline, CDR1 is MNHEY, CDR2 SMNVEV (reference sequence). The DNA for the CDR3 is TGTGCCAGTTGGTCGGGGTCTGGCGAGCAGTACTTC. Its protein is CASWSGSGEQYF.

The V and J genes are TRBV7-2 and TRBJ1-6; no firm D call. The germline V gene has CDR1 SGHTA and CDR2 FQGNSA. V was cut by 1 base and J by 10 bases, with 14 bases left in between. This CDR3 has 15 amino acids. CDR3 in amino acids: CASSLVENARSPLHF. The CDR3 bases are TGTGCCAGCAGCTTAGTCGAAAATGCCAGGTCACCCCTCCACTTT.

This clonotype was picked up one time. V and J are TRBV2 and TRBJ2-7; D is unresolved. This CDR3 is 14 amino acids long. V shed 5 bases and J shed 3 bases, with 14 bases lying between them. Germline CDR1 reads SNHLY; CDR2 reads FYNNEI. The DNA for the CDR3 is TGTGCCAGCAGTTTCCTGGTGGGCAGCTACGAGCAGTACTTC. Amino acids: CASSFLVGSYEQYF.

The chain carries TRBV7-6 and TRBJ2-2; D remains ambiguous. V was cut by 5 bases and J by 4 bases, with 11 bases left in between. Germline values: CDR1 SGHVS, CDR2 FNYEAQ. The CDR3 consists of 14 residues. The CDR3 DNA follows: TGTGCCAGCAGCCCCCGAGCAGGCACCGGGGAGCTGTTTTTT. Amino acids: CASSPRAGTGELFF. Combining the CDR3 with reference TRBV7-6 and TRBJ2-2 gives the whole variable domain GAGVSQSPRYKVTKRGQDVALRCDPISGHVSLYWYRQALGQGPEFLTYFNYEAQQDKSGLPNDRFSAERPEGSISTLTIQRTEQRDSAMYRCASSPRAGTGELFFGEGSRLTVL.

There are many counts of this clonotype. The CDR3 DNA sequence: TGTGCCAGCAGCTCGACTAGCGGGGGTTACAATGAGCAGTTCTTC. It is translated as CASSSTSGGYNEQFF. The J gene is TRBJ2-1, the V gene TRBV5-4; 12 bases are shared with TRBD2. This CDR3 is 15 amino acids long. V trimming: 3 bases; J trimming: 4 bases; junction bases outside the gene matches: 2. Germline CDR1 SGHNT, CDR2 YYREEE (reference sequence).

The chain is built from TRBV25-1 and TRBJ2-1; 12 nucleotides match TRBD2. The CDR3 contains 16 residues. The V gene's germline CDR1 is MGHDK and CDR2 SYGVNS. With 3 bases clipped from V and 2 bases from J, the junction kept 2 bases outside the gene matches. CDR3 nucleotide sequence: TGTGCCAGCAGTGACAGACTAGCGGGAGCCTACAATGAGCAGTTCTTC. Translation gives CASSDRLAGAYNEQFF. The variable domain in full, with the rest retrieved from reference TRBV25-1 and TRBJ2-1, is EADIYQTPRYLVIGTGKKITLECSQTMGHDKMYWYQQDPGMELHLIHYSYGVNSTEKGDLSSESTVSRIRTEHFPLTLESARPSHTSQYLCASSDRLAGAYNEQFFGPGTRLTVL.

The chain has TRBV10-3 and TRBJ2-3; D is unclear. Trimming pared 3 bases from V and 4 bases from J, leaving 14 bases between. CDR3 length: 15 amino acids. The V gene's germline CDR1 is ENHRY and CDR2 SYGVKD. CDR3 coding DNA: TGTGCCATCAGTGAAGTAACACGGTCCCCAGATACGCAGTATTTT. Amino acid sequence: CAISEVTRSPDTQYF.

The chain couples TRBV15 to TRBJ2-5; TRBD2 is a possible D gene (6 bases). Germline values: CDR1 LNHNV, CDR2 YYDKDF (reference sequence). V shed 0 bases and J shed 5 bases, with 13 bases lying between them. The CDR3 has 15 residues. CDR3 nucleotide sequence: TGTGCCACCAGCAGAGAAAGGGACTCGGGGGAGACCCAGTACTTC. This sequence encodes CATSRERDSGETQYF.